Listed here are 9 T cell receptor beta chains from one sample, sequenced in a study of blood T cell repertoires in COVID-19 (TCRdb year 2020). The library was produced with the immunoSEQ multiplex PCR assay. As stored in TCRdb, this immuneACCESS dataset retains in-frame rearrangements with V and J assigned. A fraction of the clones does not appear; measured against another copy, unresolved V genes explain less than half of the discrepancy, and the remainder lacks a known reason. Present in this sample are 80,000 to 90,000 clones, 70% to 85% of which were seen just once. Together, the top ten hold around 2.9% of the sample. The specimen sequenced was peripheral blood. The receptors derive from an elderly woman with COVID-19, enrolled during active disease.

The CDR3 region has the DNA TGCGCCAGCAGCTCACCAGGGGGGAACACTGAAGCTTTCTTT. Protein: CASSSPGGNTEAFF. The rearrangement joins TRBV5-1 to TRBJ1-1, with 7 bases that match TRBD1. Looked up from germline, CDR1 is SGHRS and CDR2 is YFSETQ. The trim removed 3 bases at V and 1 base at J, leaving 3 bases unmatched. The CDR3 runs to 14 residues.

The CDR3 here is CASSFGDSPLHF. As DNA, the CDR3 is TGTGCCAGCAGTTTTGGAGATTCACCCCTCCACTTT. The rearrangement links TRBV27 to TRBJ1-6, with D hard to call. This CDR3 is 12 amino acids long. The V and J ends lost 3 bases and 8 bases respectively, with 5 bases between them. The germline CDR1 and CDR2 sequences are MNHEY and SMNVEV (reference sequence).

The V and J genes are TRBV19 and TRBJ1-2; 11 nucleotides line up with TRBD1. The germline CDR1 and CDR2 sequences are LNHDA and SQIVND (reference sequence). The junction had 5 bases not matched to a gene; V was cut back by 6 bases and J by 5 bases. The CDR3 sequence is 14 residues long. For the CDR3, the DNA is TGTGCCAGTAGCCTGGACAGGGGGCTTTATGGCTACACCTTC. This translates into CASSLDRGLYGYTF. The complete variable domain, with remaining parts taken from reference TRBV19 and TRBJ1-2, reads DGGITQSPKYLFRKEGQNVTLSCEQNLNHDAMYWYRQDPGQGLRLIYYSQIVNDFQKGDIAEGYSVSREKKESFPLTVTSAQKNPTAFYLCASSLDRGLYGYTFGSGTRLTVV.

The chain is built from TRBV7-2 and TRBJ1-6, with D hard to call. The CDR3 has 18 amino acids. The germline CDR1 and CDR2 sequences are SGHTA and FQGNSA. V shed 1 base and J shed 2 bases, with 15 bases lying between them. CDR3 amino acids: CASSLDSGLEPYNSPLHF. In nucleotides, the CDR3 is TGTGCCAGCAGCTTAGATTCCGGGTTGGAGCCCTATAATTCACCCCTCCACTTT.

The chain carries TRBV5-1 and TRBJ2-1; 9 nucleotides align to TRBD2. The CDR3 covers 14 residues. The J segment lost 9 bases and the V segment lost 4 bases, leaving 8 bases of the junction unmatched. Per the germline V gene, CDR1 is SGHRS and CDR2 is YFSETQ. The CDR3 nucleotides read TGCGCCAGCAGCCAGCCGGGACTAGCTAGTGAGCAGTTCTTC. It is translated as CASSQPGLASEQFF. The complete variable domain, with remaining parts taken from reference TRBV5-1 and TRBJ2-1, reads KAGVTQTPRYLIKTRGQQVTLSCSPISGHRSVSWYQQTPGQGLQFLFEYFSETQRNKGNFPGRFSGRQFSNSRSEMNVSTLELGDSALYLCASSQPGLASEQFFGPGTRLTVL.

This clone was picked up one time. This rearrangement joins TRBV5-4 to TRBJ1-6; 9 bases map to TRBD1. Trimming at V came to 3 bases and at J to 7 bases, leaving 8 bases not matched to a gene. This CDR3 has 16 residues. Germline V CDR1 and CDR2: SGHNT, YYREEE (reference sequence). This CDR3 reads CASSSGTGTGNSPLHF. The CDR3 nucleotides are TGTGCCAGCAGCTCAGGGACAGGGACAGGGAATTCACCCCTCCACTTT.

This sequence joins TRBV27 and TRBJ2-3; no firm D call. CDR3 length: 13 amino acids. V was cut by 2 bases and J by 1 base, with 4 bases left in between. Germline CDR1 MNHEY, CDR2 SMNVEV (reference sequence). Written as DNA, the CDR3 is TGTGCCAGCAGTTTACGGGGCACAGATACGCAGTATTTT. Translation gives CASSLRGTDTQYF.

The chain recombines TRBV28 with TRBJ1-4; possibly TRBD1 for D (6 bases). Looked up from germline, CDR1 is MDHEN and CDR2 is SYDVKM. The CDR3 extends over 14 amino acids. Deletions cut 10 bases from V and 3 bases from J, with 15 bases between. The CDR3 loop reads CATHGGASNEKLFF. In DNA, the CDR3 is TGTGCCACCCACGGGGGGGCCTCTAATGAAAAACTGTTTTTT. Drawing the rest from reference TRBV28 and TRBJ1-4, the complete variable domain is DVKVTQSSRYLVKRTGEKVFLECVQDMDHENMFWYRQDPGLGLRLIYFSYDVKMKEKGDIPEGYSVSREKKERFSLILESASTNQTSMYLCATHGGASNEKLFFGSGTQLSVL.

CDR3 loop: CASSILSTDTQYF. DNA of the CDR3: TGTGCCAGCAGCATTCTGAGCACAGATACGCAGTATTTT. The chain uses TRBV5-6 and TRBJ2-3, with D uncertain. Germline V gene sequence: CDR1 SGHDT, CDR2 YYEEEE. V shed 4 bases and J shed 0 bases, with 6 bases lying between them. There are 13 residues in the CDR3.